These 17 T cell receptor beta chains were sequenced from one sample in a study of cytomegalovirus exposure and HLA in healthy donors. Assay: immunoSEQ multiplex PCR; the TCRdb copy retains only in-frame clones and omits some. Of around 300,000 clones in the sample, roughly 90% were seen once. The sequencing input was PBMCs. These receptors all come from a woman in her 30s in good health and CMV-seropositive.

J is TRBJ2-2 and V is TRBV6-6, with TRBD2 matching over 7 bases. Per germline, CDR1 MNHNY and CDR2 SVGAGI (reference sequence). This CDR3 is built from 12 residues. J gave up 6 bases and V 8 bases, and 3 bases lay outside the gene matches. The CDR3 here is CASLGRSGELFF. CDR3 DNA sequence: TGTGCCAGCCTCGGGAGGTCCGGGGAGCTGTTTTTT.

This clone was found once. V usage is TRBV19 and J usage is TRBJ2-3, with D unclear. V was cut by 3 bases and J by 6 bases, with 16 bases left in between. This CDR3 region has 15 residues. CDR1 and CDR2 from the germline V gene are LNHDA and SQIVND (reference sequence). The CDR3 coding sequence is TGTGCCAGTAGTATCGGCATAGGCTTAGAGGATACGCAGTATTTT. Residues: CASSIGIGLEDTQYF.

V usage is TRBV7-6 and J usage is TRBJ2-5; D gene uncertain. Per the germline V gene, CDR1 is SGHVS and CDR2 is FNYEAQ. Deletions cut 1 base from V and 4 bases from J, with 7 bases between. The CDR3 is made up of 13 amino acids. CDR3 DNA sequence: TGTGCCAGCAGCTTAGACGGCGCAGAGACCCAGTACTTC. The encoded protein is CASSLDGAETQYF.

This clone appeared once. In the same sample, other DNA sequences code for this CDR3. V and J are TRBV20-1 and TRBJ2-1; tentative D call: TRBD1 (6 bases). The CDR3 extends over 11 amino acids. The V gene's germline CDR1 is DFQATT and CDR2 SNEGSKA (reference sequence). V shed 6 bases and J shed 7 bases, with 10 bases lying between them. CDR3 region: CSASRGNEQFF. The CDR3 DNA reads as TGCAGTGCGAGCAGGGGAAATGAGCAGTTCTTC.

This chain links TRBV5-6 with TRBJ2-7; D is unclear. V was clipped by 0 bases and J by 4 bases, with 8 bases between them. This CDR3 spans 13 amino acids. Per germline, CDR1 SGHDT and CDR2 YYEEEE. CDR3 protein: CASSLAQSYEQYF. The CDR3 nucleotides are TGTGCCAGCAGCTTGGCCCAGAGTTACGAGCAGTACTTC.

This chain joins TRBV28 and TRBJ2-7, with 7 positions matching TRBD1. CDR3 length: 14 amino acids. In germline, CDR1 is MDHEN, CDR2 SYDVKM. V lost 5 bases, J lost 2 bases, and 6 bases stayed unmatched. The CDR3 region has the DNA TGTGCCAGCAGTCAAGGACAGGCCACCTACGAGCAGTACTTC. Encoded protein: CASSQGQATYEQYF.

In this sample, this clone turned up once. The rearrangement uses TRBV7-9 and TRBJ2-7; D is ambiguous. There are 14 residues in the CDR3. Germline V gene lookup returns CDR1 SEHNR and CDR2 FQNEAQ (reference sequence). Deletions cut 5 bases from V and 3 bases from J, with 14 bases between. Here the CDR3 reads CASSPFGTFYEQYF. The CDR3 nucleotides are TGTGCCAGCAGCCCATTTGGAACTTTCTACGAGCAGTACTTC.

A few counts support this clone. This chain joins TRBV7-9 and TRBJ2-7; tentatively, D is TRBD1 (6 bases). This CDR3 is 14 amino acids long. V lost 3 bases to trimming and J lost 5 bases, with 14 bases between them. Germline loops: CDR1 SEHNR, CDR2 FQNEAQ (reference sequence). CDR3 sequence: CASSFARTVNEQYF. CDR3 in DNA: TGTGCCAGCAGCTTTGCCCGGACAGTCAACGAGCAGTACTTC.

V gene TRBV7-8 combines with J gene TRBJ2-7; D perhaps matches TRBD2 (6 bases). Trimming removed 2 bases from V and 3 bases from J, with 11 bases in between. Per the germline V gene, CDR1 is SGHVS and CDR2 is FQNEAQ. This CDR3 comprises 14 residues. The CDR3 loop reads CASSLRRDLYEQYF. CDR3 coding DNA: TGTGCCAGCAGCTTAAGGAGGGACCTCTACGAGCAGTACTTC.

CDR3 protein: CASSPDRANGYTF. The DNA for the CDR3 is TGTGCCAGCAGTCCAGACAGGGCAAACGGCTACACCTTC. The chain uses TRBV6-5 and TRBJ1-2, with 7 bases matching TRBD1. From germline, CDR1 is MNHEY and CDR2 SVGAGI. Unmatched junction bases numbered 8, after V lost 5 bases and J lost 8 bases. The CDR3 runs to 13 residues.

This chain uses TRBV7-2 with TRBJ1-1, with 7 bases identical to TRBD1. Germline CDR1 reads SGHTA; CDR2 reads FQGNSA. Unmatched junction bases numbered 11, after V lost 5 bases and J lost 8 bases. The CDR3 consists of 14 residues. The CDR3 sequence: CASSRDSFSGEAFF. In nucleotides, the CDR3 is TGTGCCAGCAGCCGGGACAGTTTCAGTGGGGAAGCTTTCTTT.

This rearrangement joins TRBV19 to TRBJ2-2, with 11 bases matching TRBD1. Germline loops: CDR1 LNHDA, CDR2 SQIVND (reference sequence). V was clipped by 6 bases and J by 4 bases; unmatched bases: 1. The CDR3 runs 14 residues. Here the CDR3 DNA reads TGTGCCAGTAGGGGACAGGGGGGCACCGGGGAGCTGTTTTTT. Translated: CASRGQGGTGELFF.

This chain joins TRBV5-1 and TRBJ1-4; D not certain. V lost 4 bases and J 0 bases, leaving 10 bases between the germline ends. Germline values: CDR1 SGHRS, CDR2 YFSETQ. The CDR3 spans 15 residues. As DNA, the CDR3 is TGCGCCAGCAGCCAGACACCGGCAACTAATGAAAAACTGTTTTTT. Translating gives CASSQTPATNEKLFF.

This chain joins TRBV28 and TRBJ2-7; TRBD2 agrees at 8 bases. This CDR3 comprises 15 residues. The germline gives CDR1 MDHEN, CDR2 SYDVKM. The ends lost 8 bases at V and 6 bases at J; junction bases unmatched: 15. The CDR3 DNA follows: TGTGCCAGCGGAAAAAACCCGGGGGGGCAGGCCGAGCAGTACTTC. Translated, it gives CASGKNPGGQAEQYF.

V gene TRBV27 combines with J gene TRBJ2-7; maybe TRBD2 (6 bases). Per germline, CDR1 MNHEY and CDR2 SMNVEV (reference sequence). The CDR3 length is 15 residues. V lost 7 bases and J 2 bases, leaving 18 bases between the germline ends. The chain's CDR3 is CASKGYSGSTYEQYF. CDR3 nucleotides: TGTGCCAGCAAAGGGTATAGCGGCTCTACCTACGAGCAGTACTTC.

The CDR3 DNA follows: TGTGCCAGCAGACAACAGGGGATCTCCTACAATGAGCAGTTCTTC. The encoded protein is CASRQQGISYNEQFF. The rearrangement uses TRBV2 and TRBJ2-1, with 7 bases fitting TRBD1. CDR1 and CDR2 from the germline V gene are SNHLY and FYNNEI. CDR3 length: 15 residues. J gave up 0 bases and V 6 bases, and 5 bases lay outside the gene matches.

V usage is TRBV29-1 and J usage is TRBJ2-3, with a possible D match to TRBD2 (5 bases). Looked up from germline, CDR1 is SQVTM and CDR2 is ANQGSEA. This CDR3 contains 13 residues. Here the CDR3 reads CSSGGLSTDTQYF. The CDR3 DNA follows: TGCTCGTCTGGCGGGCTGAGCACAGATACGCAGTATTTT.